This T cell receptor (beta chain) was documented in a study of shared clonotypes between healthy human individuals. This clone is a singleton in its sample. What it binds is unknown. It was CD45RO-negative cells, positively selected for CCR7, that made up naive CD8 cells, with terminally differentiated effector memory CD45RA+ cells excluded. Profiling relied on immunoSEQ multiplex PCR, and the TCRdb table lists in-frame clones only, not all of them. The table lists about 2.1 million clones, around 95% of them singletons. Study-wide points: An expected dependence of interdonor clonotype sharing on sequencing depth was noted. Estimated clonotype richness was generally higher in naive than memory subsets.

Germline V lookup: CDR1 SGHTA, CDR2 FQGTGA. V gave up 4 bases and J gave up 5 bases, with 17 bases separating them. The CDR3 is made up of 15 amino acids. The sample taken for sequencing was naive CD8+ T cells from PBMCs. The chain is built from TRBV7-3 and TRBJ1-1, with a weak D call TRBD1 (5 bases). This sequence was found in a man younger than 30 in good health. Some clones in this sample may be carry-over from other donors' samples. CDR3 in amino acids: CASSSSPGPNTEAFF. The CDR3 region has the DNA TGTGCCAGCAGCTCATCACCGGGACCCAATACTGAAGCTTTCTTT.